These 3 T cell receptor beta chains originate from one sample sequenced in a study of blood T cell repertoires in COVID-19. TCRdb's table, derived via immunoSEQ multiplex PCR, lists solely in-frame clones and lacks some. This sample has 200,000 to 300,000 clones, with 84% found just once. Sequenced input: peripheral blood. Receptor source: a man aged 55-75 years with acute or convalescent COVID-19.

The chain links TRBV27 to TRBJ2-2, with TRBD2 matching over 13 bases. Trimming cost V 4 bases and J 1 base; bases outside gene matches: 6. Germline-derived CDR1 and CDR2 are MNHEY and SMNVEV (reference sequence). The CDR3 runs to 18 residues. The CDR3 sequence: CASSSGLAGILNTGELFF. The CDR3 DNA sequence: TGTGCCAGCAGTTCGGGACTAGCGGGGATATTGAACACCGGGGAGCTGTTTTTT.

In this sample, this clone turned up a few times. An end of the junction does not agree with germline; a read error may underlie this. The chain carries TRBV20-1 and TRBJ1-1; D is unresolved. Germline lookup yields CDR1 DFQATT and CDR2 SNEGSKA (reference sequence). The CDR3 covers 8 residues. The CDR3 reads CSARGELF. As DNA, the CDR3 is TGCAGTGCTAGAGGGGAGCTCTTT.

The rearrangement uses TRBV7-9 and TRBJ2-7; 10 bases align to TRBD1. The CDR3 runs 15 residues. Germline CDR1 is SEHNR and CDR2 is FQNEAQ (reference sequence). Trimming removed 2 bases from V and 2 bases from J; junction bases left unmatched: 3. The CDR3 region has the DNA TGTGCCAGCAGCTTAAGTGGACAGGGGGCCTACGAGCAGTACTTC. Protein product: CASSLSGQGAYEQYF. The full variable domain, in which reference TRBV7-9 and TRBJ2-7 provide the parts outside the CDR3, is DTGVSQNPRHKITKRGQNVTFRCDPISEHNRLYWYRQTLGQGPEFLTYFQNEAQLEKSRLLSDRFSAERPKGSFSTLEIQRTEQGDSAMYLCASSLSGQGAYEQYFGPGTRLTVT.